This T cell receptor (beta chain) was documented in a study of T cells in tumors after PD-1 blockade (dated by TCRdb to between 2019 and 2020). Looking at the study overall: Patients with prior checkpoint blockade, systemic immunosuppressant use, or recent radiotherapy or other anti-cancer therapy within 4 weeks were excluded. The study performed paired single-cell RNA and TCR sequencing on site-matched tumors from BCC or SCC patients before and after anti-PD-1 therapy. Tumor samples averaged 26,066 TCR templates (range about 554-99,264) and over 5,000 unique clonotypes, around 20-fold deeper than single-cell TCR sequencing. RECIST version 1.1 was used to evaluate clinical response. Patients received pembrolizumab 200 mg every 3 weeks or cemiplimab 350 mg every 2 weeks. A subset of patients also received ongoing daily vismodegib 150 mg during anti-PD-1 treatment.

The intended sense of this specimen's time point label: after anti-PD-1 therapy. Tumor biopsies were site-matched, taken from the same primary tumor before and after PD-1 blockade. For bulk TCRbeta sequencing, genomic DNA was extracted from tumor biopsies or peripheral blood, and input amounts ranged from 616 ng to 6,004 ng. Bulk TCRbeta sequencing was performed on remaining biopsy material to increase sensitivity for rare clonotypes compared with single-cell TCR sequencing. Histologically proven advanced or metastatic basal or squamous cell carcinoma was present in all patients, all of whom were poor candidates for surgical resection. The basal cell carcinoma cohort was made up of under twelve patients, and bulk tumor TCR sequencing was performed for 7 or 8 of these patients. Fresh biopsies were taken from the primary tumor site, and part of the biopsy material was kept in RNAlater for exome and bulk TCR sequencing.

The immunoSEQ platform was used for deep TCRbeta sequencing. From the authors' description of their analysis: Only productive rearrangements were exported from the immunoSEQ Analyzer for further analysis. A two-sided binomial test with a Bonferroni-corrected P below 0.01 was used to call clones that significantly expanded or contracted between timepoints. T cell phenotypes were assigned to bulk TCRbeta clonotypes by matching the clonotypes to single-cell RNA+TCR-seq clones that had the same TCRbeta sequence. Clone enrichment in tumor was calculated as tumor frequency divided by PBMC frequency from bulk TCR sequencing. GLIPH was used to group TCRs into specificity groups, clusters of distinct TCRs likely recognizing common antigens via shared CDR3 motifs. Here the immuneACCESS table is served through TCRdb, limited to in-frame sequences with V and J called. Missing clones are a known gap in these copies; in checked studies unresolved V genes cover under half, and the rest lacks a known reason. V, J and clone size derive from that table, while D and trimming were established from the DNA sequence. The sample profile shows 1,700 or so clones; roughly 80% of them were found once. Roughly 11% of the sample belongs to the ten largest clones.

V is pruned by 5 bases and J by 3 bases, leaving 3 bases of the junction without a gene match. The germline V gene provides CDR1 SQVTM and CDR2 ANQGSEA. The CDR3 runs 13 residues from the cysteine to the phenylalanine. CDR3 DNA is the only sequence kept; it has 39 bases, read in frame from the first base. This clone was detected only once. Its antigen remains undetermined. Qualities for individual bases were not recorded, and no much larger clone is one base off. Broader findings and caveats from the paper: Clonal replacement appeared only between pre- and post-treatment samples, not between two pre-treatment samples, arguing against biopsy timing or location artifacts. Where the novel T cell clones came from was not identified, and possible sources could include lymphoid organs or rare unexpanded clones inside the tumor or in the tumor periphery. Around two fifths of tumor TCR clonotypes were detected in blood, and some novel exhausted tumor clones were observed in pre-treatment blood, which was taken as suggesting peripheral recruitment. Exhausted CD8+ clones expanded after therapy were mostly novel clonotypes undetected pre-treatment, suggesting clonal replacement rather than reinvigoration of pre-existing clones.

The clonotype originates from a human donor with basal cell carcinoma. This chain joins TRBV29-1 to TRBJ2-5, and 10 junctional nucleotides match TRBD2. The sequencing here drew on tumor tissue, taken after anti-PD-1 treatment. The nucleotide sequence is given as TGCAGCGTTCATACTAGCGGGAAAGAGACCCAGTACTTC. Its amino acids are CSVHTSGKETQYF.